The 8 T cell receptor beta chains below all came from one sample that was sequenced in a study of early T cells in non-severe SARS-CoV-2 infection (dated by TCRdb to 2020 to 2023). To prepare the library, 5' RACE was applied. The sequencing machine was a NextSeq 500. TCRdb trimmed public reads at Q25 via fastp, called clones via MiXCR and kept in-frame beta chains. CDR3 protein duplicates are merged, each entry listing the most common genes and DNA. In all, the sample holds 50,000 to 70,000 distinct CDR3 sequences, and approximately 13% of those were seen once. Around 1.4% of the sample is in the top ten clones. Sequenced: whole blood. The origin of the receptors is an adult who was a healthcare worker with PCR-confirmed SARS-CoV-2 infection or an uninfected control (not recorded which).

This clonotype came up many times. The chain uses TRBV10-2 and TRBJ2-1; TRBD1 might be the D (5 bases). Germline CDR1 reads WSHSY; CDR2 reads SAAADI. V lost 7 bases and J 5 bases, leaving 18 bases between the germline ends. The length of the CDR3 is 15 residues. CDR3 residues: CASKGRQGQNNEQFF. Here the CDR3 DNA reads TGCGCCAGCAAAGGCAGGCAAGGACAAAACAATGAGCAGTTCTTC.

This clonotype was picked up a small number of times. The CDR3 DNA reads TGCGCCAGCTACAGGGACAGGGGTGCGGACACCGGGGAGCTGTTTTTT. Residues: CASYRDRGADTGELFF. V is TRBV10-2 and J is TRBJ2-2, with 10 bases that match TRBD1. The V and J ends lost 8 bases and 3 bases, in that order; junction bases with no gene match: 9. Germline loops: CDR1 WSHSY, CDR2 SAAADI. CDR3 size: 16 residues.

This clonotype occurred a few times. The chain is built from TRBV5-8 and TRBJ1-2; D remains unclear. The CDR3 length is 14 residues. Germline lookup yields CDR1 SGHTS and CDR2 YDEGEE. The V gene lost 0 bases and the J gene lost 4 bases, with 10 bases spanning the gap. CDR3 nucleotide sequence: TGTGCCAGCAGCTTGGGGACGGCGCCCTATGGCTACACCTTC. Its translation is CASSLGTAPYGYTF.

This clonotype has just a few counts. The V gene is TRBV29-1, the J gene TRBJ1-2; tentatively, D is TRBD1 (6 bases). In germline, CDR1 is SQVTM, CDR2 ANQGSEA. Trimming removed 2 bases from V and 3 bases from J, with 13 bases in between. CDR3 length: 14 residues. In DNA form, the CDR3 reads TGCAGCGTTGAAAAGGGGGGAAAACACTATGGCTACACCTTC. Translated, it gives CSVEKGGKHYGYTF.

Ten or more counts support this clonotype. This chain connects TRBV6-2 or TRBV6-3 to TRBJ2-2; TRBD1 matches 7 bases. The CDR3 runs 16 residues. Germline loops: CDR1 MNHEY, CDR2 SVGEGT. The V gene end was trimmed by 7 bases and the J gene end by 2 bases; junction bases not matched to a gene: 10. This chain's CDR3 is CASTLTGQSNTGELFF. The CDR3 bases are TGTGCCAGCACTCTAACGGGACAGTCCAACACCGGGGAGCTGTTTTTT.

In its sample, this clonotype was seen a few times. The V gene is TRBV11-2, the J gene TRBJ1-6; 7 nucleotides agree with TRBD1. The CDR3 runs 13 residues. CDR1 SGHAT and CDR2 FQNNGV come from the germline V gene. The V segment lost 3 bases and the J segment 8 bases; nucleotides outside the gene matches: 1. This chain's CDR3 is CASSLTGHSPLHF. The CDR3 bases are TGTGCCAGCAGCTTGACAGGGCATTCACCCCTCCACTTT. The full variable domain, its missing parts supplied by reference TRBV11-2 and TRBJ1-6, is EAGVAQSPRYKIIEKRQSVAFWCNPISGHATLYWYQQILGQGPKLLIQFQNNGVVDDSQLPKDRFSAERLKGVDSTLKIQPAKLEDSAVYLCASSLTGHSPLHFGNGTRLTVT.

This clonotype appeared many times. This CDR3 is CASSQTGLNTEAFF. The CDR3 DNA is TGTGCCAGCAGTCAAACAGGATTGAACACTGAAGCTTTCTTT. The rearrangement joins TRBV6-4 to TRBJ1-1, with D perhaps matching TRBD1 (5 bases). CDR3 size: 14 residues. From germline, CDR1 is MRHNA and CDR2 SNTAGT. Trimming stripped 5 bases from V and 0 bases from J, with 10 bases between.

CDR3: CASSSDRAGNTEAFF. The CDR3 bases are TGTGCCAGCAGTTCCGACAGGGCCGGGAACACTGAAGCTTTCTTT. The rearrangement links TRBV6-5 to TRBJ1-1; TRBD1 matches 7 bases. This CDR3 is built from 15 residues. Losses at the gene ends were 4 bases for V and 1 base for J; bases not matched to a gene: 6. Germline CDR1 is MNHEY and CDR2 is SVGAGI.